The rows below give T cell receptor beta chains drawn from one sample of a study of shared clonotypes between healthy human individuals. Sequencing was performed with immunoSEQ multiplex PCR; in TCRdb, only in-frame clones are kept and a portion is missing. The repertoire includes a few million clones, 80% to 95% of them detected once, and about 0.39% sits in the top ten. The sequenced material came from naive CD4+ T cells from PBMCs. These TCRs come from a man in his late teens or twenties in good health. Some clones in this sample may be carry-over from other donors' samples. Each CDR3 is given with its conserved first and last residue. A D gene is named only where the DNA matches it firmly. Not every row has a clone size; where given, it reads once, few, many or a size class.

d_call: NA
clone_size: few
v_call: TRBV7-3
j_call: TRBJ1-1
cdr3_aa: CASSPGANTEAFF
cdr3_nt: TGTGCCAGCAGCCCCGGGGCGAACACTGAAGCTTTCTTT

d_call: NA
clone_size: NA
v_call: TRBV5-1
j_call: TRBJ2-1
cdr3_aa: CASSAGGLLNEQFF
cdr3_nt: TGCGCCAGCAGCGCAGGGGGACTGCTCAATGAGCAGTTCTTC

d_call: NA
clone_size: NA
v_call: TRBV5-6
j_call: TRBJ1-1
cdr3_aa: CASSPGPMNTEAFF
cdr3_nt: TGTGCCAGCAGCCCGGGACCGATGAACACTGAAGCTTTCTTT

d_call: NA
clone_size: NA
v_call: TRBV4-2
j_call: TRBJ2-2
cdr3_aa: CASSQSRGGELFF
cdr3_nt: TGTGCCAGCAGCCAGAGTAGGGGCGGGGAGCTGTTTTTT

d_call: NA
clone_size: NA
v_call: TRBV6-5
j_call: TRBJ2-5
cdr3_aa: CASSYVSPPETQYF
cdr3_nt: TGTGCCAGCAGTTACGTCTCCCCCCCGGAGACCCAGTACTTC

d_call: NA
clone_size: NA
v_call: TRBV28
j_call: TRBJ1-5
cdr3_aa: CASSLNRGSNQPQHF
cdr3_nt: TGTGCCAGCAGTTTAAATAGAGGTAGCAATCAGCCCCAGCATTTT

d_call: TRBD1
clone_size: NA
v_call: TRBV5-1
j_call: TRBJ2-2
cdr3_aa: CASSRQGSANTGELFF
cdr3_nt: TGCGCCAGCAGCCGACAGGGATCGGCGAACACCGGGGAGCTGTTTTTT

d_call: NA
clone_size: once
v_call: TRBV27
j_call: TRBJ2-7
cdr3_aa: CASRPFFRGALAIYEQYF
cdr3_nt: TGTGCCAGCAGGCCATTCTTTCGGGGGGCCTTAGCGATCTACGAGCAGTACTTC

d_call: NA
clone_size: NA
v_call: TRBV18
j_call: TRBJ2-3
cdr3_aa: CASLGTLTDTQYF
cdr3_nt: TGTGCCAGCCTGGGAACACTAACAGATACGCAGTATTTT

d_call: NA
clone_size: NA
v_call: TRBV6-5
j_call: TRBJ1-3
cdr3_aa: CASSYRGALPGNTIYF
cdr3_nt: TGTGCCAGCAGTTATCGGGGGGCGCTTCCTGGAAACACCATATATTTT

d_call: NA
clone_size: NA
v_call: TRBV7-9
j_call: TRBJ2-7
cdr3_aa: CASSFSGYSEQYF
cdr3_nt: TGTGCCAGCAGCTTTTCAGGCTATTCCGAGCAGTACTTC

d_call: NA
clone_size: NA
v_call: TRBV6-1
j_call: TRBJ2-3
cdr3_aa: CASSVYRDTQYF
cdr3_nt: TGTGCCAGCAGTGTTTACAGAGATACGCAGTATTTT

d_call: NA
clone_size: once
v_call: TRBV4-3
j_call: TRBJ1-4
cdr3_aa: CASSHRRQSTNEKLFF
cdr3_nt: TGCGCCAGCAGCCACCGAAGACAGTCAACTAATGAAAAACTGTTTTTT

d_call: NA
clone_size: NA
v_call: TRBV5-1
j_call: TRBJ2-7
cdr3_aa: CASSFEGSYEQYF
cdr3_nt: TGCGCCAGCAGTTTTGAGGGCTCCTACGAGCAGTACTTC

d_call: NA
clone_size: NA
v_call: TRBV11-3
j_call: TRBJ2-2
cdr3_aa: CASSIQGSGTGELFF
cdr3_nt: TGTGCCAGCAGCATACAGGGAAGCGGCACCGGGGAGCTGTTTTTT

d_call: NA
clone_size: NA
v_call: TRBV4-1
j_call: TRBJ2-1
cdr3_aa: CASSHNRASEQFF
cdr3_nt: TGCGCCAGCAGCCATAACAGGGCGTCTGAGCAGTTCTTC

d_call: NA
clone_size: NA
v_call: TRBV28
j_call: TRBJ1-5
cdr3_aa: CASSYRVGEGQPQHF
cdr3_nt: TGTGCCAGCAGTTACAGGGTTGGAGAGGGTCAGCCCCAGCATTTT

d_call: TRBD1
clone_size: NA
v_call: TRBV2
j_call: TRBJ2-7
cdr3_aa: CASSRDRGNYEQYF
cdr3_nt: TGTGCCAGCAGTAGGGACAGGGGAAACTACGAGCAGTACTTC

d_call: TRBD1
clone_size: NA
v_call: TRBV5-6
j_call: TRBJ1-1
cdr3_aa: CASSPEGQGNSEAFF
cdr3_nt: TGTGCCAGCAGCCCCGAGGGACAGGGGAACAGTGAAGCTTTCTTT

d_call: NA
clone_size: few
v_call: TRBV7-3
j_call: TRBJ1-1
cdr3_aa: CASSLVPKAEAFF
cdr3_nt: TGTGCCAGCAGCTTAGTCCCGAAGGCTGAAGCTTTCTTT

d_call: NA
clone_size: NA
v_call: TRBV9
j_call: TRBJ2-3
cdr3_aa: CASSVSPLGADTQYF
cdr3_nt: TGTGCCAGCAGCGTCTCCCCGCTTGGCGCAGATACGCAGTATTTT

d_call: NA
clone_size: few
v_call: TRBV27
j_call: TRBJ1-5
cdr3_aa: CASSLGLTNQPQHF
cdr3_nt: TGTGCCAGCAGTTTAGGACTGACCAATCAGCCCCAGCATTTT